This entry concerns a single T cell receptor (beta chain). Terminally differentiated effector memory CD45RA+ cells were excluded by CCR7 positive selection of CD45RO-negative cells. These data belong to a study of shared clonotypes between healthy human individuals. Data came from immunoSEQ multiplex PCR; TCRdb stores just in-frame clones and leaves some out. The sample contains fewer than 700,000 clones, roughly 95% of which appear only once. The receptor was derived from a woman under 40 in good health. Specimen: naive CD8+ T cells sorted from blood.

Written as DNA, the CDR3 is TGCAGCGTTGTGAGACAGGGACACCCTGGCTACACCTTC. It codes for CSVVRQGHPGYTF. The chain joins TRBV29-1 to TRBJ1-2; 7 positions agree with TRBD1. The germline V gene has CDR1 SQVTM and CDR2 ANQGSEA. The CDR3 runs 13 residues. V shed 4 bases, J shed 7 bases, and the junction held 9 bases outside the gene matches.